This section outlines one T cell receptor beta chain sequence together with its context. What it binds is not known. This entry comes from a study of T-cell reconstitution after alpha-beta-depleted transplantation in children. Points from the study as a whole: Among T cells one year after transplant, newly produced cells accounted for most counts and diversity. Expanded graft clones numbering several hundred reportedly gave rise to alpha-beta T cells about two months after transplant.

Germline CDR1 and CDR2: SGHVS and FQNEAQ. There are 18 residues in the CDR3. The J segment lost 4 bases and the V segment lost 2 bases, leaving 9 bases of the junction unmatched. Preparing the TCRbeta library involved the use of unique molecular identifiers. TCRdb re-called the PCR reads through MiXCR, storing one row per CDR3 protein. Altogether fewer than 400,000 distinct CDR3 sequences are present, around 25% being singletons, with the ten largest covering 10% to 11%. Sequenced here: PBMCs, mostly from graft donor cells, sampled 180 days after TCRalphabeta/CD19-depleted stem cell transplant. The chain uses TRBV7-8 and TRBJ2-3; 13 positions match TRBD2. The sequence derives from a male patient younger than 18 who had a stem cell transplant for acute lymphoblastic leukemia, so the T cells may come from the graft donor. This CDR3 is CASSLTSGRATRADTQYF. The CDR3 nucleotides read TGTGCCAGCAGCTTAACTAGCGGGAGGGCAACACGAGCAGATACGCAGTATTTT.